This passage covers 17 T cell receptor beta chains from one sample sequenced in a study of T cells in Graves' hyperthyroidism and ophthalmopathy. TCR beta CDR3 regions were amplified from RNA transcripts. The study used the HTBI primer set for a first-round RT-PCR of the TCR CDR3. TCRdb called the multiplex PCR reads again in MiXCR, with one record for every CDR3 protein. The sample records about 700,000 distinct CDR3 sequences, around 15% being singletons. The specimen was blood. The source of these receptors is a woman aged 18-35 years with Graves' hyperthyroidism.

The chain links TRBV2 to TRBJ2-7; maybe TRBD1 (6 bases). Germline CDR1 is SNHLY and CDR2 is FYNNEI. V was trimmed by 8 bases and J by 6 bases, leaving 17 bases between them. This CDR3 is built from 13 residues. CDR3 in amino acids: CASSLQGGFEQYF. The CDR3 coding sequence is TGTGCCAGCTCTTTACAGGGTGGCTTCGAGCAGTACTTC.

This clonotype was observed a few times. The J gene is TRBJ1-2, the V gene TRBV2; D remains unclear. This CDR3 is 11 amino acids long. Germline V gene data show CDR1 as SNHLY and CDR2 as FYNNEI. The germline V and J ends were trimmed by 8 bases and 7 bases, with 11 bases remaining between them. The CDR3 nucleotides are TGTGCCAGCCTTGGGATCGGTGGCTACACCTTC. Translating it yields CASLGIGGYTF.

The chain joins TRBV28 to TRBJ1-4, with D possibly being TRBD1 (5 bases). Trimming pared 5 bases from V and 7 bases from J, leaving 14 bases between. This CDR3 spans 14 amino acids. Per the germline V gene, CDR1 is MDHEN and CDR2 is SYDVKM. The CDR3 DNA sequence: TGTGCCAGCAGTAACCAGGGAGGTCGTGAAAAACTGTTTTTT. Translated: CASSNQGGREKLFF.

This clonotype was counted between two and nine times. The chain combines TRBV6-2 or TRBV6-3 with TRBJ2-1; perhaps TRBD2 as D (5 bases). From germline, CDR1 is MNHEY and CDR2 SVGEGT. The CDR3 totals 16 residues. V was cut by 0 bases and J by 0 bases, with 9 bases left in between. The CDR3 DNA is TGTGCCAGCAGTTACTCCCCTGGGAGCTCCTACAATGAGCAGTTCTTC. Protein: CASSYSPGSSYNEQFF.

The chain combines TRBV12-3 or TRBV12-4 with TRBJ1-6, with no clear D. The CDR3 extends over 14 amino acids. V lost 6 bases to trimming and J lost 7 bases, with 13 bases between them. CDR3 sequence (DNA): TGTGCCAGCAGCCTTTCTCTGGAAAATTCACCCCTCCACTTT. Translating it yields CASSLSLENSPLHF.

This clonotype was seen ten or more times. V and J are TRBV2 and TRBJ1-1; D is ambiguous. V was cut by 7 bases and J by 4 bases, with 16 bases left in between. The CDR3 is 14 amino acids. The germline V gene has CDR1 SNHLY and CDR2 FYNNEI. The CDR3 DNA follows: TGTGCCAGCAACCCCGACTGGGCGAGCACTGAAGCTTTCTTT. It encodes CASNPDWASTEAFF.

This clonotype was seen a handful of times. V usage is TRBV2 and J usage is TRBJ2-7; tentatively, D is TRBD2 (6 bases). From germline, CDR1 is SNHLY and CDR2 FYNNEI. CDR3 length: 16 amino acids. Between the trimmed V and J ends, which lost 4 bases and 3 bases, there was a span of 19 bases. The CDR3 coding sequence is TGTGCCAGCAGTGGCGGGACCAACCCTCGGATCTACGAGCAGTACTTC. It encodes CASSGGTNPRIYEQYF.

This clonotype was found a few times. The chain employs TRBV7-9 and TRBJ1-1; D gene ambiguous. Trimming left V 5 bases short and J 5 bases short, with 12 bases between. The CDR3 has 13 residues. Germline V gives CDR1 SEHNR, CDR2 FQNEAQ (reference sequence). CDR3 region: CASSIKSGTEAFF. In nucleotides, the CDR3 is TGTGCCAGCAGCATCAAGTCGGGGACTGAAGCTTTCTTT.

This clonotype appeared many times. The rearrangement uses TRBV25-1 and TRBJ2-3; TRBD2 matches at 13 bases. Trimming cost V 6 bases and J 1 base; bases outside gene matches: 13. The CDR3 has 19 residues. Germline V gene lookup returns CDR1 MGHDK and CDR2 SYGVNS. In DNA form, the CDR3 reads TGTGCCAGCAGCGCCCGACTAGCGGGAGGTATTTGGGGCACAGATACGCAGTATTTT. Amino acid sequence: CASSARLAGGIWGTDTQYF.

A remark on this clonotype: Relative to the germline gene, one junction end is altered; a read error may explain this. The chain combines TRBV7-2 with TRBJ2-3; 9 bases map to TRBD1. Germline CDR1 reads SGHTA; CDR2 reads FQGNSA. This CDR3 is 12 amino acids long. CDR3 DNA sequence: TGTGCCAGCTGCTTAAGGACAGGGGTACGGTATTTT. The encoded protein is CASCLRTGVRYF. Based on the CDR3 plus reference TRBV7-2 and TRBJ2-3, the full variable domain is GAGVSQSPSNKVTEKGKDVELRCDPISGHTALYWYRQSLGQGLEFLIYFQGNSAPDKSGLPSDRFSAERTGGSVSTLTIQRTQQEDSAVYLCASCLRTGVRYFGPGTRLTVL.

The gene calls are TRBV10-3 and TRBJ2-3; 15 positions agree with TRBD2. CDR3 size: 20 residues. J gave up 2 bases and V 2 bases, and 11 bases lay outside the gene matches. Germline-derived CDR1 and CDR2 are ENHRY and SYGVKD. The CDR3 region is CAISEPGLAGGLLDTDTQYF. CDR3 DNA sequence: TGTGCCATCAGTGAGCCGGGACTAGCGGGAGGTCTTTTGGACACAGATACGCAGTATTTT.

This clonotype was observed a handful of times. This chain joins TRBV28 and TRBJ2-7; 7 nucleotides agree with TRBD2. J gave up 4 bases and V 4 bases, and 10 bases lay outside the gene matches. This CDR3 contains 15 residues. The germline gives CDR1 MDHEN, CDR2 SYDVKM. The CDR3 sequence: CASSSPWEGRYEQYF. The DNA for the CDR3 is TGTGCCAGCAGTTCCCCATGGGAGGGAAGATACGAGCAGTACTTC.

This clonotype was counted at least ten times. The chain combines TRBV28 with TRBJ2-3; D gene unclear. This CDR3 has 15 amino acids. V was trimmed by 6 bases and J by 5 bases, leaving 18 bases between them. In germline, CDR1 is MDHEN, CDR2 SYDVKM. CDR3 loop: CASSVPRARGDTQYF. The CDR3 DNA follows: TGTGCCAGCAGCGTCCCAAGGGCCCGTGGAGATACGCAGTATTTT.

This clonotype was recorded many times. CDR3 amino acids: CASSYRSGSGEQFF. CDR3 DNA: TGTGCCAGCAGCTACAGGAGCGGGAGTGGCGAGCAGTTCTTC. J is TRBJ2-1 and V is TRBV11-2; 8 bases fit TRBD2. V was clipped by 4 bases and J by 10 bases; unmatched bases: 9. Germline CDR1 SGHAT, CDR2 FQNNGV. The CDR3 has 14 residues.

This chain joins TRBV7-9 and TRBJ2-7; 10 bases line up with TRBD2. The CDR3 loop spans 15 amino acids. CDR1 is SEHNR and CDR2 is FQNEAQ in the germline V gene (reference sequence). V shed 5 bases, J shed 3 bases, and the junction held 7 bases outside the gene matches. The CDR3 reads CASSERTSGVYEQYF. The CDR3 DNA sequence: TGTGCCAGCAGCGAGCGAACTAGCGGGGTCTACGAGCAGTACTTC.

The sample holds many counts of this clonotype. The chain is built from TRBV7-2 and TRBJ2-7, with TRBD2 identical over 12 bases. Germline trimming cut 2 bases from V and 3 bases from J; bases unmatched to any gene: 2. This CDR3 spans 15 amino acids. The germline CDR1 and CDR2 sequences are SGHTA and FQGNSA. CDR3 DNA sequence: TGTGCCAGCAGCTTATCGACTAGCGGGGGCTACGAGCAGTACTTC. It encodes CASSLSTSGGYEQYF.

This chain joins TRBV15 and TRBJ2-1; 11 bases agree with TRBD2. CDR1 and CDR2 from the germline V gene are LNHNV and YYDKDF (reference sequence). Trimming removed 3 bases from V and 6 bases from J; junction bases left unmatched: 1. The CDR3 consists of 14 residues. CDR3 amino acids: CATSRTSGANEQFF. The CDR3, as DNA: TGTGCCACCAGCAGGACTAGCGGGGCCAATGAGCAGTTCTTC.